This T cell receptor beta chain came from a study of vaccination and CD4 T cells after COVID-19. Findings and caveats of the study: Reactive clone data from convalescent patients indicated a median of approximately 90% appearing only post-vaccination.

Treatment specified: approximately 9-day PBMC culture with coronavirus spike peptide pools or control peptides (ViraFEST assay). ViraFEST used peptide pools to expand antigen-specific T cells and subsequently sequenced their TCRs. As to this clonotype: Its matching antigen is unknown.

The CDR3 contains 13 residues. Germline CDR1 is SGHRS and CDR2 is YFSETQ. The ends were cut back, 4 bases at V and 1 base at J, with 8 bases in the middle. Sequencing of cultured CD4+ T cell DNA used the Oncomine TCR Beta short-read assay. TCRdb ran MiXCR on the PCR reads and lists one entry per CDR3 protein. Found here are 9,500 to 10,000 distinct CDR3 sequences, approximately 51% of them singletons; the top ten hold roughly two fifths. J is TRBJ1-1 and V is TRBV5-1; D might be TRBD1 (6 bases). Material for sequencing was CD4+ T cells from blood, cultured in vitro. This TCR was sampled from a human donor who had recovered from COVID-19. CDR3: CASSVQGNTEAFF. The CDR3 coding sequence is TGCGCCAGCAGCGTACAGGGGAACACTGAAGCTTTCTTT.